This T cell receptor beta chain originates from a study of blood T cell repertoires in COVID-19. As for the study in general: Specimens from acute and convalescent COVID-19 originated in the United States, Italy and Spain. Nucleic acid was either cDNA or gDNA, and it came from T cells, B-cell-depleted T cells, or PBMCs.

Study processing details: By means of reference gene primer amplification, nucleated cell counts were estimated. Sequencing used immunoSEQ multiplex PCR; TCRdb keeps in-frame clones, though not all of them. That table gives V, J and clone size, and the DNA gave D and trimming. The sample consists of under 350,000 clones, 65% to 90% of them appearing once. Per the germline V gene, CDR1 is GTSNPN and CDR2 is SVGIG (reference sequence). The CDR3 runs 12 residues. Unmatched junction bases numbered 2, after V lost 4 bases and J lost 2 bases. The sequence derives from a human donor in a cohort sampled during active COVID-19. This rearrangement joins TRBV30 to TRBJ2-7, with TRBD1 matching 7 bases. The sequencing input was peripheral blood. The CDR3 spells CAWNRGPYEQYF. In nucleotides, the CDR3 is TGTGCCTGGAACAGGGGTCCCTACGAGCAGTACTTC.